This record looks at one T cell receptor beta chain sequence and its context. The antigen is unknown. The record originates from a study of cytomegalovirus exposure and HLA in healthy donors. Points from the study as a whole: Most TCRs appeared rarely, but some public TCRs recurred in many donors. The study had only CMV serostatus as immune exposure information.

PCR was performed using 60 Vbeta and 13 Jbeta primers. Some clones are missing from TCRdb's copy, which holds only in-frame ones; the method was immunoSEQ multiplex PCR. The data contain about 120,000 clones, around 62% of them singletons. The TCR was taken from a woman aged 40 to 50 in good health and CMV-seropositive. Material for sequencing was PBMCs.

The CDR3 nucleotides are TGCAGCGGATCCTCGGGAGAACCACTCGATACGCAGTATTTT. This encodes CSGSSGEPLDTQYF. The chain is built from TRBV29-1 and TRBJ2-3, with D possibly matching TRBD2 (6 bases). This CDR3 contains 14 residues. Germline V CDR1 and CDR2: SQVTM, ANQGSEA. With 7 bases removed from V and 6 bases from J, the gap between germline ends came to 20 bases.